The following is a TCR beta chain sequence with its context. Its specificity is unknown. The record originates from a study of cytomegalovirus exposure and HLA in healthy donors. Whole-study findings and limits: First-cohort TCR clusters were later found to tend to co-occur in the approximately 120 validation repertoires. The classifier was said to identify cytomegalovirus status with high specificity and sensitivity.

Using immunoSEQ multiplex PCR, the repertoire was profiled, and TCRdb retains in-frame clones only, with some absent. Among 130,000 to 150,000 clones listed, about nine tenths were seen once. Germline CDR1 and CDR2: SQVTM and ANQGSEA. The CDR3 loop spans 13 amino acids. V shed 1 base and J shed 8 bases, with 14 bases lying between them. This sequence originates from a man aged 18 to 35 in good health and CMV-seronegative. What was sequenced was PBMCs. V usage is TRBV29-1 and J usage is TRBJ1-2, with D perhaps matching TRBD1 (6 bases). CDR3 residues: CSVEGGTPVGYTF. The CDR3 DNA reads TGCAGCGTTGAAGGAGGGACACCGGTCGGCTACACCTTC. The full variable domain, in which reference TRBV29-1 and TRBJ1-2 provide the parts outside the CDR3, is SAVISQKPSRDICQRGTSLTIQCQVDSQVTMMFWYRQQPGQSLTLIATANQGSEATYESGFVIDKFPISRPNLTFSTLTVSNMSPEDSSIYLCSVEGGTPVGYTFGSGTRLTVV.